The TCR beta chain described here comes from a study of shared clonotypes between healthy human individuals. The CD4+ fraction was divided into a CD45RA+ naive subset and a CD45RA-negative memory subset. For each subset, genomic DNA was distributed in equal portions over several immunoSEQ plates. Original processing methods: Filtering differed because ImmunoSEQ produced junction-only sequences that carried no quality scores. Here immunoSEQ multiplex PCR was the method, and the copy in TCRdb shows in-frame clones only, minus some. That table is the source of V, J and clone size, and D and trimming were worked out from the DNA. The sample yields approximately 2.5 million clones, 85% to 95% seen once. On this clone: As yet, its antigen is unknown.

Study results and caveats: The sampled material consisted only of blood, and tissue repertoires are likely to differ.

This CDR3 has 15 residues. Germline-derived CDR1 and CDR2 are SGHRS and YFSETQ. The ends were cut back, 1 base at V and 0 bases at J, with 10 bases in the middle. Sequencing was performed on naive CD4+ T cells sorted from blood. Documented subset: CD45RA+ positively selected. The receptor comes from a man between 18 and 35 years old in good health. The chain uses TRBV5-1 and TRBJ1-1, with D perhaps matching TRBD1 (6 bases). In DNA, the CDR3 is TGCGCCAGCAGCTTGTCAGGGGACGTGAACACTGAAGCTTTCTTT. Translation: CASSLSGDVNTEAFF. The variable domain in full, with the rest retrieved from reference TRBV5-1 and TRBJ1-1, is KAGVTQTPRYLIKTRGQQVTLSCSPISGHRSVSWYQQTPGQGLQFLFEYFSETQRNKGNFPGRFSGRQFSNSRSEMNVSTLELGDSALYLCASSLSGDVNTEAFFGQGTRLTVV.